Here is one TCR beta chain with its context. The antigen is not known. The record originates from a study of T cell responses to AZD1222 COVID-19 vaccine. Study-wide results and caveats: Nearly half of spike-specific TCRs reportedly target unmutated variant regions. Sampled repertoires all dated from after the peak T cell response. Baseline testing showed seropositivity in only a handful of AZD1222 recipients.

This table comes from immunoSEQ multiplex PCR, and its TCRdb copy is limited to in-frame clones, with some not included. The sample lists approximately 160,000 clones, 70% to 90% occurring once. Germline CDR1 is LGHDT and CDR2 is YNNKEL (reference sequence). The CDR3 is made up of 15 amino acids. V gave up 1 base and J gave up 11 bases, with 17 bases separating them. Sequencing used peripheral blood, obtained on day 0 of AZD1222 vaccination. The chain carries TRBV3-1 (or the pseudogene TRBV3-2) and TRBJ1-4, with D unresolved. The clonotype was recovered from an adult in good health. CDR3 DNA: TGTGCCAGCAGCCAAGTAAACACCGGGAAAGGGAAACTGTTTTTT. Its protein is CASSQVNTGKGKLFF.